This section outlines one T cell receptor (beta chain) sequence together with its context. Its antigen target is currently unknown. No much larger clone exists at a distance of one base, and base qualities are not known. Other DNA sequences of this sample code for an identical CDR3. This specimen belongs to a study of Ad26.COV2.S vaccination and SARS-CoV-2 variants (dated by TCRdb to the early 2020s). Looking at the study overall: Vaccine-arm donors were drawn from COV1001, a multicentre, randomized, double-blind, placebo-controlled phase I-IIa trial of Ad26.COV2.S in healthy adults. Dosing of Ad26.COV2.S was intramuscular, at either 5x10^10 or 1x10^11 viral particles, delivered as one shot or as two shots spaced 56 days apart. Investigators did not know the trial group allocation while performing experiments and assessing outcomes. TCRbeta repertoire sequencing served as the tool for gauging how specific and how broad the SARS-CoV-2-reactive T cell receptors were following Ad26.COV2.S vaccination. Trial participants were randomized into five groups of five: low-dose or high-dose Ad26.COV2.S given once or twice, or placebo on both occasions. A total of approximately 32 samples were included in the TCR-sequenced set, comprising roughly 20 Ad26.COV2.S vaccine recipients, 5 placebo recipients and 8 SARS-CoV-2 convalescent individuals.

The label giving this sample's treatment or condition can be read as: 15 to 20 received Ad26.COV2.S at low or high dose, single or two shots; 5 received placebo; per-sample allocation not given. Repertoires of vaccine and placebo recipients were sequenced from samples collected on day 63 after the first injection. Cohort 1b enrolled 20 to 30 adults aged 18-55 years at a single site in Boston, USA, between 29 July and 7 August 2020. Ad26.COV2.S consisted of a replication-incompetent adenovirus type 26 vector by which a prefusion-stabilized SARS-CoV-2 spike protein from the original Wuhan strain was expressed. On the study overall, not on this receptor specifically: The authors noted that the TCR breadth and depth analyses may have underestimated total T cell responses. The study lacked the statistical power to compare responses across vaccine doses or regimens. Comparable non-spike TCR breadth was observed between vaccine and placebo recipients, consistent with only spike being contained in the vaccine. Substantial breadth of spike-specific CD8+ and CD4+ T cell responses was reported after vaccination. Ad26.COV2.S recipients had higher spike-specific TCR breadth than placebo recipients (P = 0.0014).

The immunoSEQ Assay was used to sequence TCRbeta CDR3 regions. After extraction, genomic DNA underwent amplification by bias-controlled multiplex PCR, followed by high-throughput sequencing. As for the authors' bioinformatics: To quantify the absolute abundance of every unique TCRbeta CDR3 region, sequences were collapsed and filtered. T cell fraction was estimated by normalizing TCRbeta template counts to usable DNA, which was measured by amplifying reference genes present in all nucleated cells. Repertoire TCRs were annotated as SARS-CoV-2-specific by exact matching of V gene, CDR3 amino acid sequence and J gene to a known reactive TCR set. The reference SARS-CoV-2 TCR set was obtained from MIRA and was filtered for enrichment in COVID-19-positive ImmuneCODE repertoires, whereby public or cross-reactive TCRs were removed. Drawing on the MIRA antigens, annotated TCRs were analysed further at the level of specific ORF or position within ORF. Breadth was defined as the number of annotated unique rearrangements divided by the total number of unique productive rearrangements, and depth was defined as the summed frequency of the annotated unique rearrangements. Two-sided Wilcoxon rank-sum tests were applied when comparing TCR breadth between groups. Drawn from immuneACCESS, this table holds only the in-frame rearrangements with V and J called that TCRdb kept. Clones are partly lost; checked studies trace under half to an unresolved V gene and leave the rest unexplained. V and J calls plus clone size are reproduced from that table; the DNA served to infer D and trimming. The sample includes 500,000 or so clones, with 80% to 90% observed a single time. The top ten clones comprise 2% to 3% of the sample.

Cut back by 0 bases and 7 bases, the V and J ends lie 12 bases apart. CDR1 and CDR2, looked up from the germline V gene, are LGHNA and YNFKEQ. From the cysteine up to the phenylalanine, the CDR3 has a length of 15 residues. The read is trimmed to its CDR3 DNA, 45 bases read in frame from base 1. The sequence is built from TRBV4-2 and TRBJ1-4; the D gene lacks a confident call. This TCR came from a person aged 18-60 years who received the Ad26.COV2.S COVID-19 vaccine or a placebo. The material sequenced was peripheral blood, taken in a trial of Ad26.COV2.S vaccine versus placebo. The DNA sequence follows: TGTGCCAGCAGCCAAGAAACGGGGTTGGGTGAAAAACTGTTTTTT. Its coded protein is CASSQETGLGEKLFF.